Listed below are T cell receptor beta chains from one sample, sequenced in a study of blood T cell repertoires in COVID-19. Repertoires were generated with immunoSEQ multiplex PCR, while TCRdb's copy carries only in-frame clones and drops some. The data contain about 200,000 clones, roughly 78% of them singletons. Sequencing was performed on peripheral blood. The receptors here all came from a woman older than 75 with active or convalescent COVID-19. Both conserved end residues are part of each CDR3. The D gene is left open where the match is weak. The size of a clone is reported for some rows only, either as once, few or many, or as a class for expanded clones.

V gene	clone size	D gene	J gene	CDR3 DNA	CDR3 protein
TRBV27	-	TRBD2	TRBJ2-2	TGTGCCAGCAGTCCCCGGACTAGCGGGATGGGGAACACCGGGGAGCTGTTTTTT	CASSPRTSGMGNTGELFF
TRBV18	-	TRBD1	TRBJ1-2	TGTGCCAGCTCACCAATTGGGACAGGGTGGCTCCAGGGGTATGGCTACACCTTC	CASSPIGTGWLQGYGYTF
TRBV7-9	once	-	TRBJ1-2	TGTGCCAGCAGCTTAGATAGCTATGGCTACACCTTC	CASSLDSYGYTF
TRBV28	-	-	TRBJ2-2	TGTGCCAGCAGTTTCTCCCTAAACACCGGGGAGCTGTTTTTT	CASSFSLNTGELFF
TRBV30	few	TRBD1	TRBJ2-1	TGTGCCTGGACTATGGACAGGGACCAGTTCTTC	CAWTMDRDQFF
TRBV1	-	-	TRBJ2-5	TGCACCACCGGGGGACTCCGAAGGCTCCAGTACTTC	CTTGGLRRLQYF
TRBV5-1	-	-	TRBJ2-3	TGCGCCAGCAGCTTGACTGCCTCTAGCACAGATACGCAGTATTTT	CASSLTASSTDTQYF
TRBV5-1	few	TRBD1	TRBJ2-2	TGCGCCAGCAGCTTGCCAGGGGGCGGCGGGGAGCTGTTTTTT	CASSLPGGGGELFF
TRBV3-1/TRBV3-2	-	-	TRBJ2-1	TGTGCCAGCAGCCAGAGCCAGGGGCTTATGCAGTTCTTC	CASSQSQGLMQFF
TRBV19	few	-	TRBJ1-6	TGTGCCAGTAGAAGACTGGGGGCCCAGTCCGGGTCGTTTTCAAGTTCACCCCTCCACTTT	CASRRLGAQSGSFSSSPLHF
TRBV7-6	-	-	TRBJ2-7	TGTGCCAGCAGCCTAACCAGGGGAGTGGGCTACGAGCAGTACTTC	CASSLTRGVGYEQYF
TRBV19	few	TRBD1	TRBJ1-2	TGTGCCAGTAGGATCCGTAACAGGGGTGGCTACACCTTC	CASRIRNRGGYTF
TRBV10-3	-	-	TRBJ1-1	TGTGCCATCAGTGAGTCACAGGGACGGGTGAACACTGAAGCTTTCTTT	CAISESQGRVNTEAFF
TRBV14	-	TRBD2	TRBJ2-5	TGTGCCAGCAGCCTCTTAGCGGGTCGGACAAAAGAGACCCAGTACTTC	CASSLLAGRTKETQYF
TRBV25-1	-	TRBD2	TRBJ2-1	TGTGCCAGCAACTCGCTAGCGGGGGTATACAATGAGCAGTTCTTC	CASNSLAGVYNEQFF
TRBV19	-	TRBD2	TRBJ2-3	TGTGCCAGTAGTGCCAGGACTAGCGGGACAGATACGCAGTATTTT	CASSARTSGTDTQYF
TRBV29-1	-	TRBD1	TRBJ1-2	TGCAGCGTGGGGACAGGGAAACGCTATGGCTACACCTTC	CSVGTGKRYGYTF
TRBV6-2/TRBV6-3	-	-	TRBJ2-2	TGTGCCAGCAGTCACGCACCAGGGCCCCCGAACACCGGGGAGCTGTTTTTT	CASSHAPGPPNTGELFF
TRBV10-3	once	-	TRBJ2-1	TGTGCCATCAGTGGGTCGGACAGCAACTCCTACAATGAGCAGTTCTTC	CAISGSDSNSYNEQFF
TRBV29-1	many	TRBD1	TRBJ1-2	TGCAGCGTCGTGGGACAGGGTAGAGGCTACACCTTC	CSVVGQGRGYTF
TRBV30	-	-	TRBJ1-5	TGTGCCTGGAGTAATCGCACAGATAGCAATCAGCCCCAGCATTTT	CAWSNRTDSNQPQHF
TRBV28	-	TRBD1	TRBJ1-2	TGTGCCAGCAGTGAGCCCGACAGGGACTATGGCTACACCTTC	CASSEPDRDYGYTF
TRBV25-1	-	TRBD1	TRBJ1-2	TGTGCCAGCAGTGAGACAGGGGATGTAGCCTATGGCTACACCTTC	CASSETGDVAYGYTF
TRBV10-3	-	TRBD1	TRBJ2-7	TGTGCCATCCTCGGGGCAGGGGGCTACGAGCAGTACTTC	CAILGAGGYEQYF
TRBV2	few	TRBD1	TRBJ2-5	TGTGCCAGCAGTGTTGTAGGGGGCCTAGAGACCCAGTACTTC	CASSVVGGLETQYF
TRBV9	few	-	TRBJ2-2	TGTGCCAGCACCTTCGGACATGACACCGGGGAGCTGTTTTTT	CASTFGHDTGELFF
TRBV7-8	-	TRBD1	TRBJ2-6	TGTGCCAGCTCCCGGGACAGGGGGCGTTCTGGGGCCAACGTCCTGACTTTC	CASSRDRGRSGANVLTF
TRBV5-6	few	-	TRBJ1-5	TGTGCCAGCAGCACCCGACATTCCAATCAGCCCCAGCATTTT	CASSTRHSNQPQHF
TRBV19	few	-	TRBJ1-2	TGTGCCAGTAGTATGGGGAGGGCCAGTTACTATGGCTACACCTTC	CASSMGRASYYGYTF
TRBV27	-	TRBD2	TRBJ2-4	TGTGCCAGCAGTTTAAGTGTCGGGGGGGCCAAAAACATTCAGTACTTC	CASSLSVGGAKNIQYF
TRBV15	-	-	TRBJ2-5	TGTGCCACCAGCAGCGTGTACTTTGGAGAGACCCAGTACTTC	CATSSVYFGETQYF
TRBV10-2	-	-	TRBJ1-3	TGCGCCAGCACTCAGGGAAACACCATATATTTT	CASTQGNTIYF
TRBV10-3	once	-	TRBJ2-7	TGTGCCATCAGTGAGTCTGGCGGAACCATCCCCGACGAGCAGTACTTC	CAISESGGTIPDEQYF
TRBV12-3/TRBV12-4	-	TRBD1	TRBJ1-2	TGTGCCAGCAGTTGGGGACAGGCAGGTGGCTACACCTTC	CASSWGQAGGYTF
TRBV28	many	-	TRBJ1-2	TGTGCCAGCAGTTTTCAGCCACTAGGAAACGGCTACACCTTC	CASSFQPLGNGYTF
TRBV6-5	-	TRBD1	TRBJ1-3	TGTGCCAGCAGTAAGCAGGGGGCGCTTGGAAACACCATATATTTT	CASSKQGALGNTIYF
TRBV3-1/TRBV3-2	-	-	TRBJ2-4	TGTGCCAGCAGCCACCCCCCTGGGGGAGGGGGCAAAAACATTCAGTACTTC	CASSHPPGGGGKNIQYF
TRBV12-3/TRBV12-4	-	-	TRBJ1-4	TGTGCCAGCAGTTTAATCGGTCGCGGAAAACTGTTTTTT	CASSLIGRGKLFF
TRBV4-1	-	-	TRBJ2-5	TGCGCCAGCAGCCAAGGGTTAGGAGGGGGCTTGGAGACCCAGTACTTC	CASSQGLGGGLETQYF
TRBV6-1	-	-	TRBJ2-1	TGTGCCAGCACTGAAACAGACTCCTACAATGAGCAGTTCTTC	CASTETDSYNEQFF
TRBV6-5	-	TRBD1	TRBJ1-2	TGTGCCGCCCGGACAGGGAGTCTCGACTATGGCTACACCTTC	CAARTGSLDYGYTF
TRBV12-3/TRBV12-4	few	-	TRBJ1-5	TGTGCCAGCAGTATGGGGGGGCGGCAGCCCCAGCATTTT	CASSMGGRQPQHF
TRBV7-2	-	-	TRBJ1-5	TGTGCCAGCAGCTTAGCCAGGGCGTATAGCAATCAGCCCCAGCATTTT	CASSLARAYSNQPQHF
TRBV5-1	-	-	TRBJ2-2	TGCGCCAGCAGCCCAACCTTGGGCACTGTGATCGGGGAGCTGTTTTTT	CASSPTLGTVIGELFF
TRBV5-1	-	-	TRBJ2-7	TGCGCCAGCAGCTTGGGGCAGGAGGCCTACGAGCAGTACTTC	CASSLGQEAYEQYF
TRBV24-1	few	-	TRBJ2-1	TGTGCCACCAGTGATTTGCCCGGGGGTGGTAATGAGCAGTTCTTC	CATSDLPGGGNEQFF
TRBV7-9	-	-	TRBJ2-3	TGTGCCAGCAGCTTAAATCAGGGAACAGATACGCAGTATTTT	CASSLNQGTDTQYF